The T cell receptor beta chain under discussion was sequenced for a study of T-cell memory formation after mild COVID-19. Study-wide findings and caveats: Contracting CD4+ clones were located mainly in CM and EM, and CD8+ clones in EMRA. Clones contracting over day 15 to 85 were CD4/CD8 balanced, with later expanders leaning CD4+. Second-wave clones peaking on day 37 lacked confirmed SARS-CoV-2 specificity.

Sample barcodes and UMIs were carried by the TCR alpha and TCR beta cDNA libraries that 5'RACE generated with constant-segment primers. TCRdb itself ran the 5' RACE reads through MiXCR, one entry per CDR3 protein. Of 150,000 to 200,000 distinct CDR3 sequences in the sample, 25% to 40% were seen once. A remark on this clonotype: What it binds is unknown.

Per germline, CDR1 SGHRS and CDR2 YFSETQ. The CDR3 runs 14 residues. V was pared by 5 bases and J by 5 bases, with 15 bases between. The sample consisted of PBMCs or a T cell subset sorted from them (not recorded which). The rearrangement uses TRBV5-1 and TRBJ2-3, with D perhaps matching TRBD1 or TRBD2 (7 bases each). This TCR came from an adult woman who had mild COVID-19 (a few samples of this study predate the infection). Cell type and time point are not known. For the CDR3, the DNA is TGCGCCAGCAGGCAGGGGGGGACAGAAGATACGCAGTATTTT. Translation: CASRQGGTEDTQYF.